The clone carrying this TCR beta chain was seen more than once but under ten times. The target antigen is unknown. The data originate from a study of T-cell memory formation after mild COVID-19. Study observations and caveats: Whereas later expanders leaned CD4+, clones contracting day 15 to 85 showed a balanced CD4/CD8 makeup. Pre-infection memory carried some responding clones, suggesting that cross-reactive memory joined.

The V gene end was trimmed by 6 bases and the J gene end by 7 bases; junction bases not matched to a gene: 20. Germline-derived CDR1 and CDR2 are SGHVS and FQNEAQ. The CDR3 runs to 18 residues. In TCRdb, the 5' RACE reads were re-called with MiXCR into one record per CDR3 protein. The sample lists around 130,000 distinct CDR3 sequences, around 15% occurring once. This chain links TRBV7-8 with TRBJ1-1, with 10 bases that match TRBD1. Sequenced sample: PBMCs or a T cell subset sorted from them (not recorded which). This TCR derives from an adult woman who had mild COVID-19 (a few samples of this study predate the infection). Cell type and time point are not known. The CDR3 DNA reads TGTGCCAGCAGTCGATCGAACACGGGACAGGGGTTGTCGAGTGAAGCTTTCTTT. It translates to CASSRSNTGQGLSSEAFF.